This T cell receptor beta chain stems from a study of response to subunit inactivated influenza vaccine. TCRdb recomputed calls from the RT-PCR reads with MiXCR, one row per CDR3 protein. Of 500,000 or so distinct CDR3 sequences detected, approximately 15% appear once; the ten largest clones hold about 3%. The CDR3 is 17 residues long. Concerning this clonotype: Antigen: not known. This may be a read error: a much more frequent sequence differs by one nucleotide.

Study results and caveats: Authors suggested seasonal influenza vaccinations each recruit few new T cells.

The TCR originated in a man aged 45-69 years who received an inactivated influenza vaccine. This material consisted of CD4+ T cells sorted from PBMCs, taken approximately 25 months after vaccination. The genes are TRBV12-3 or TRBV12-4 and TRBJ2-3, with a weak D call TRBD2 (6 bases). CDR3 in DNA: TGTGCCTGCAGTCCACTGGGGGGTTCCCATCTAGCAGATACGCAGTATTTT. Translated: CACSPLGGSHLADTQYF.